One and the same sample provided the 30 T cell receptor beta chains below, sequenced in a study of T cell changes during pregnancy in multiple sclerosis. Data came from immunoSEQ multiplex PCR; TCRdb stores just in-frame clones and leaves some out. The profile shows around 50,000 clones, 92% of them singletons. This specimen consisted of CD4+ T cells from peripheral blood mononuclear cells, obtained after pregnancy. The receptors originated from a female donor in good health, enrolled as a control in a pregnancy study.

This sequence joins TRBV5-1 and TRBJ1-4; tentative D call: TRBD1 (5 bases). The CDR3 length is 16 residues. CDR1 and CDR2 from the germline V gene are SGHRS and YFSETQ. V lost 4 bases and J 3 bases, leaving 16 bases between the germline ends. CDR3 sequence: CASSAGSTGANEKLFF. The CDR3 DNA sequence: TGCGCCAGCAGCGCGGGATCGACGGGGGCTAATGAAAAACTGTTTTTT.

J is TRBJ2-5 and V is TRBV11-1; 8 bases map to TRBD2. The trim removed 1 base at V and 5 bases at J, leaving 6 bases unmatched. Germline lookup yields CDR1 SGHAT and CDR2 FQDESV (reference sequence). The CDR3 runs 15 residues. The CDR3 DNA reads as TGTGCCAGCAGCTTAGGTCGTCGGGGGGGTGAGACCCAGTACTTC. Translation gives CASSLGRRGGETQYF.

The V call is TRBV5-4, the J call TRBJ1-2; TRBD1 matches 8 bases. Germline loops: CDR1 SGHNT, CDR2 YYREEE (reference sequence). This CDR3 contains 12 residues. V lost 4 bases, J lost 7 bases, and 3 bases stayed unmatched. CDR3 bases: TGTGCCAGCAGCCAGACAGGGGTTGGCTACACCTTC. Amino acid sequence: CASSQTGVGYTF.

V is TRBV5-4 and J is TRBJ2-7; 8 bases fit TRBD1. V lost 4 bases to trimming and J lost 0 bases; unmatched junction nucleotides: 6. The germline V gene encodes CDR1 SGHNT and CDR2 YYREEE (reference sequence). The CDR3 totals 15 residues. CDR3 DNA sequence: TGTGCCAGCAGCCCGGGGACAGGTGGCTCCTACGAGCAGTACTTC. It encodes CASSPGTGGSYEQYF.

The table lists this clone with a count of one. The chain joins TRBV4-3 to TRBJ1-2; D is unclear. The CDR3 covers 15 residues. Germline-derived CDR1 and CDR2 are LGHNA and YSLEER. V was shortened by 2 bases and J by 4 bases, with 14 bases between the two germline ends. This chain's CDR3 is CASSQRVTESYGYTF. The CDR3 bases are TGCGCCAGCAGCCAACGGGTCACGGAATCCTATGGCTACACCTTC.

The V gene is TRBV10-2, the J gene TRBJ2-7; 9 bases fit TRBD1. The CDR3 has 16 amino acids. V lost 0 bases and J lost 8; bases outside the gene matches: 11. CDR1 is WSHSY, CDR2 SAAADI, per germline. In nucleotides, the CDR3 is TGCGCCAGCAGTGAGTCCTGGGCGCCGGACAGGGGTAAGCAGTACTTC. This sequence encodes CASSESWAPDRGKQYF.

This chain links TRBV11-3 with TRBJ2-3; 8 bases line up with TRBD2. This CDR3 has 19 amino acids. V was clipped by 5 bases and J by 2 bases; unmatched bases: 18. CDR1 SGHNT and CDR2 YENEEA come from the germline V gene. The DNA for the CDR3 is TGTGCCAGCAGCGATCACCACGAAGGTCTAGCGGGCGCCACAGATACGCAGTATTTT. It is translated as CASSDHHEGLAGATDTQYF. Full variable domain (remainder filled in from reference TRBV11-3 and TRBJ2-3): EAGVVQSPRYKIIEKKQPVAFWCNPISGHNTLYWYLQNLGQGPELLIRYENEEAVDDSQLPKDRFSAERLKGVDSTLKIQPAELGDSAVYLCASSDHHEGLAGATDTQYFGPGTRLTVL.

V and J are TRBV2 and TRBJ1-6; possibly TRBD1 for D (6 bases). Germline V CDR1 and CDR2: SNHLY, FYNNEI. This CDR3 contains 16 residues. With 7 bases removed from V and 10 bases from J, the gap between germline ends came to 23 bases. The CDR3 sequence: CASTPSRGGIGSPLHF. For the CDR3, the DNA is TGTGCCAGCACCCCTTCGAGGGGGGGGATAGGGTCACCCCTCCACTTT.

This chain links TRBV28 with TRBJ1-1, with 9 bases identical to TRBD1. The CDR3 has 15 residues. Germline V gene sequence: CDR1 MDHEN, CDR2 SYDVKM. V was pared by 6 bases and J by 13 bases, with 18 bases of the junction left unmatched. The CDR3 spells CASRTPRDRVRSGFF. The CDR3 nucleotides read TGTGCCAGCAGAACACCCCGGGACAGGGTACGAAGTGGTTTCTTT.

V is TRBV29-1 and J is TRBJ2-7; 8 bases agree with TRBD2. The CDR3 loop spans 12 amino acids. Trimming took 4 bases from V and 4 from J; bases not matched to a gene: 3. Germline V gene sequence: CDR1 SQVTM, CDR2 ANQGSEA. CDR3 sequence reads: CSVARGGYEQYF. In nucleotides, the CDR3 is TGCAGCGTTGCTCGGGGGGGGTACGAGCAGTACTTC.

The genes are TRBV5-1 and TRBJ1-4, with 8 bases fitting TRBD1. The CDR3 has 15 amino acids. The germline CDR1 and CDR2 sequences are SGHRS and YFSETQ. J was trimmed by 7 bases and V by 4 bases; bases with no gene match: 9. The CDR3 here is CASSPQGASFEKLFF. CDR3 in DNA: TGCGCCAGCAGCCCCCAGGGGGCGAGTTTTGAAAAACTGTTTTTT.

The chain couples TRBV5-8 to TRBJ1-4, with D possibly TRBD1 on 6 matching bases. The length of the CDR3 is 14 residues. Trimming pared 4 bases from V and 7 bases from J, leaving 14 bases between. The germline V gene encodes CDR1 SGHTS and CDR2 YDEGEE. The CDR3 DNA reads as TGTGCCAGCAGCACCGGCAGGGGTGGTGAAAAACTGTTTTTT. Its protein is CASSTGRGGEKLFF.

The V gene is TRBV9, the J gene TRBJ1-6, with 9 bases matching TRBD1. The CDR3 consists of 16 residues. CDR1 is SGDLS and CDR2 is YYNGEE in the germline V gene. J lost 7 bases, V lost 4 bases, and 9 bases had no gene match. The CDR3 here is CASSLRPGQGNSPLHF. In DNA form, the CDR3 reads TGTGCCAGCAGCCTACGGCCCGGACAGGGGAATTCACCCCTCCACTTT.

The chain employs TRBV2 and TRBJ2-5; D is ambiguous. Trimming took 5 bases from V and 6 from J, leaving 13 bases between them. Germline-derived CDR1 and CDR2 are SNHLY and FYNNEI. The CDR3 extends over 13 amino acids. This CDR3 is CASSPGSRQTQYF. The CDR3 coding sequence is TGTGCCAGCAGTCCGGGTTCCCGGCAGACCCAGTACTTC.

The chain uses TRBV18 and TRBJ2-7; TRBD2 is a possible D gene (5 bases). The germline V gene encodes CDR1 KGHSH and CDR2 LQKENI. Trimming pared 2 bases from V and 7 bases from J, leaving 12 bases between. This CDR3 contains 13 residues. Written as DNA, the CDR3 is TGTGCCAGCTCACCAGAGGGTTTGGATGAGCAGTACTTC. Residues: CASSPEGLDEQYF.

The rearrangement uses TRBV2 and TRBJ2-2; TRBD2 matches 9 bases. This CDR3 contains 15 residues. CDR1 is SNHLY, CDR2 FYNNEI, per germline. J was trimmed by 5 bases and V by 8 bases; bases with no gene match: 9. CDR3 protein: CASRGGTSFTGELFF. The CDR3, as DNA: TGTGCCAGCCGGGGGGGGACTAGCTTTACCGGGGAGCTGTTTTTT.

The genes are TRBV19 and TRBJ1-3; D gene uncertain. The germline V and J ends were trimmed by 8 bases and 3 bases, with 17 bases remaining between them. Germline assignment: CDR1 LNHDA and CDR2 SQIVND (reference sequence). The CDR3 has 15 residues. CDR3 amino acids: CASRGEGGFGNTIYF. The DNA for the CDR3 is TGTGCCAGTCGCGGAGAGGGTGGGTTTGGAAACACCATATATTTT.

The CDR3 nucleotides read TGTGCCAGCAGCTTAGGCAGGGTAAGGAGGGGTTCACCCCTCCACTTT. Its translation: CASSLGRVRRGSPLHF. V usage is TRBV13 and J usage is TRBJ1-6; D may be TRBD1 (5 bases). V was shortened by 0 bases and J by 9 bases, with 15 bases between the two germline ends. CDR3 length: 16 residues. CDR1 and CDR2 (germline): PRHDT, FYEKMQ (reference sequence).

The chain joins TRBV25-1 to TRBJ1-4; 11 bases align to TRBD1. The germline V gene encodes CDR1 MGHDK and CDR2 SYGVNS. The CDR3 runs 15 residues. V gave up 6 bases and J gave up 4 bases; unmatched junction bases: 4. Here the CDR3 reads CASSRTGGFNEKLFF. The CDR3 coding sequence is TGTGCCAGCAGCCGGACAGGGGGCTTTAATGAAAAACTGTTTTTT.

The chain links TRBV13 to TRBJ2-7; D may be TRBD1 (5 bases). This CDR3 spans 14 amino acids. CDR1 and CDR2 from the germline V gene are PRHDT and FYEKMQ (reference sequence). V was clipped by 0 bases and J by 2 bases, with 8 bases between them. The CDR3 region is CASSLGQGTYEQYF. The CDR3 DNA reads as TGTGCCAGCAGCTTAGGCCAGGGCACCTACGAGCAGTACTTC.

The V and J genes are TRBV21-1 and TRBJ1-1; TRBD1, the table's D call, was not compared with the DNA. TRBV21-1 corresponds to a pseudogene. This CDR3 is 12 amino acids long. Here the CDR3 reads CASRPTGTEAFF. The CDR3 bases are TGTGCCAGCAGACCTACAGGAACTGAAGCTTTCTTT.

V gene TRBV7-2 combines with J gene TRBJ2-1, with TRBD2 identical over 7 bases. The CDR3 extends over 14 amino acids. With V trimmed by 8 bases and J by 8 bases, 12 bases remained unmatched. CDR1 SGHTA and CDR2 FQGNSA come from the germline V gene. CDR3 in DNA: TGTGCCAGCCGCGGGGCGCGGGGGTCTCATGAGCAGTTCTTC. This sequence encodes CASRGARGSHEQFF.

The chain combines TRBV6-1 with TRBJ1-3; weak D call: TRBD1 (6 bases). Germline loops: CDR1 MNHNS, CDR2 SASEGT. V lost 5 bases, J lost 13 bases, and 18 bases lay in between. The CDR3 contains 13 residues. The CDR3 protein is CASSQDSGTIIYF. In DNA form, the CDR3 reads TGTGCCAGCAGTCAGGACTCCGGGACAATAATATATTTT.

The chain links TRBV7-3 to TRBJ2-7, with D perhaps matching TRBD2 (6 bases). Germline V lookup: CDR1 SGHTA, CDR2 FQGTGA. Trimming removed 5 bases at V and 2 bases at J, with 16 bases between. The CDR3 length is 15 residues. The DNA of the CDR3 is TGTGCCAGCAGCGTTATGGCGGGGTCCGCCTACGAGCAGTACTTC. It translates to CASSVMAGSAYEQYF.

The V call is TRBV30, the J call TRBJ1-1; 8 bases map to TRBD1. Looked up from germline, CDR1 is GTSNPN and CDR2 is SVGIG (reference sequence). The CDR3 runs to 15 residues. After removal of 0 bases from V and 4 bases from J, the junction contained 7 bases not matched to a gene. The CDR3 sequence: CAWSVRGRKGTEAFF. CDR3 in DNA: TGTGCCTGGAGTGTCAGGGGGCGCAAGGGCACTGAAGCTTTCTTT.

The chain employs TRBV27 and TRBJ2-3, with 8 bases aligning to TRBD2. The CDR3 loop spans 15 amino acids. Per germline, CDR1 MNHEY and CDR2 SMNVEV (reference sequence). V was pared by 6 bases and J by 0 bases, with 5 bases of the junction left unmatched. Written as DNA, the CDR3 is TGTGCCAGCAGGCAAGCGGGGGCTAGCACAGATACGCAGTATTTT. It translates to CASRQAGASTDTQYF.

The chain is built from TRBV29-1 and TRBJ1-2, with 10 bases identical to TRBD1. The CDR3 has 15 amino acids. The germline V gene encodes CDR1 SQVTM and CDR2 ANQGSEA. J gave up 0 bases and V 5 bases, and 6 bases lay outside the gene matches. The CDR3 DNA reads TGCAGCGTTCGAAGGACAGGGGGTACTAACTATGGCTACACCTTC. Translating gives CSVRRTGGTNYGYTF.

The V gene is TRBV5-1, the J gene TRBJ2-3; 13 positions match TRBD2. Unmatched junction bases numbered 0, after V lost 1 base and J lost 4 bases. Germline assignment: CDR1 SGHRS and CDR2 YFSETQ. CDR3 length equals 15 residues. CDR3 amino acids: CASSLTSGGADTQYF. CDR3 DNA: TGCGCCAGCAGCTTGACTAGCGGGGGGGCAGATACGCAGTATTTT.

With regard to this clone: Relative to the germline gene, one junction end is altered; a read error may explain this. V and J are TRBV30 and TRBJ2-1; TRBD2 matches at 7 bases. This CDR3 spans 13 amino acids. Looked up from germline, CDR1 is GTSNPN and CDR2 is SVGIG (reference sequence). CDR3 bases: TGCCTGGGGTGGGGGGGGGACTACAATGAGCAGTTCTTC. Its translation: CLGWGGDYNEQFF.

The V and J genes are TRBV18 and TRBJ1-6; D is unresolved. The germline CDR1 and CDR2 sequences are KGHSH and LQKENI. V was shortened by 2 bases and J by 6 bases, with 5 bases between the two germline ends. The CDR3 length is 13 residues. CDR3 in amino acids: CASSPSGNSPLHF. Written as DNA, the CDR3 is TGTGCCAGCTCACCATCCGGTAATTCACCCCTCCACTTT.